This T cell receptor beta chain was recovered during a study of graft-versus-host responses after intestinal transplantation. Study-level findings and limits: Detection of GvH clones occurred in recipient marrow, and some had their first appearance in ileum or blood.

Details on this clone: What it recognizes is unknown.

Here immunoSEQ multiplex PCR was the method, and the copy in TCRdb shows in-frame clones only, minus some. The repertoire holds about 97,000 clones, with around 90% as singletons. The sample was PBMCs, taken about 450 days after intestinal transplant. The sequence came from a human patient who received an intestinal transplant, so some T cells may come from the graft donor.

The CDR3 DNA is TGTGCCAGCAGCCGGGGACGGATTAATGAAAAACTGTTTTTT. Its protein is CASSRGRINEKLFF. The chain couples TRBV5-6 to TRBJ1-4, with a possible D match to TRBD1 (5 bases). The germline V and J ends were trimmed by 4 bases and 4 bases, with 11 bases remaining between them. CDR3 length: 14 residues. The germline gives CDR1 SGHDT, CDR2 YYEEEE. Using reference TRBV5-6 and TRBJ1-4 for the parts outside the CDR3, the full variable domain is DAGVTQSPTHLIKTRGQQVTLRCSPKSGHDTVSWYQQALGQGPQFIFQYYEEEERQRGNFPDRFSGHQFPNYSSELNVNALLLGDSALYLCASSRGRINEKLFFGSGTQLSVL.